The 2 T cell receptor beta chains listed next were all sequenced from one sample in a study of T cell responses to AZD1222 COVID-19 vaccine. Method: immunoSEQ multiplex PCR; TCRdb's copy keeps in-frame clones and lacks some. The sample lists roughly 67,000 clones, 89% occurring once. The sample consisted of peripheral blood, taken 28 days after the second AZD1222 dose. These TCRs come from an adult who received the AZD1222 COVID-19 vaccine.

This chain uses TRBV27 with TRBJ2-7; TRBD2 agrees at 9 bases. CDR3 length equals 15 residues. Germline assignment: CDR1 MNHEY and CDR2 SMNVEV (reference sequence). V gave up 6 bases and J gave up 6 bases; unmatched junction bases: 12. The CDR3 sequence: CASSLSAGGRSEQYF. Written as DNA, the CDR3 is TGTGCCAGCAGCCTATCTGCGGGAGGGCGGTCCGAGCAGTACTTC.

This chain connects TRBV27 to TRBJ2-5, with 9 positions matching TRBD1. CDR1 MNHEY and CDR2 SMNVEV come from the germline V gene (reference sequence). The CDR3 runs 16 residues. V gave up 4 bases and J gave up 2 bases; unmatched junction bases: 8. The CDR3 DNA follows: TGTGCCAGCAGTTCCCGGACAGGGGAGGTACAAGAGACCCAGTACTTC. Translating it yields CASSSRTGEVQETQYF.